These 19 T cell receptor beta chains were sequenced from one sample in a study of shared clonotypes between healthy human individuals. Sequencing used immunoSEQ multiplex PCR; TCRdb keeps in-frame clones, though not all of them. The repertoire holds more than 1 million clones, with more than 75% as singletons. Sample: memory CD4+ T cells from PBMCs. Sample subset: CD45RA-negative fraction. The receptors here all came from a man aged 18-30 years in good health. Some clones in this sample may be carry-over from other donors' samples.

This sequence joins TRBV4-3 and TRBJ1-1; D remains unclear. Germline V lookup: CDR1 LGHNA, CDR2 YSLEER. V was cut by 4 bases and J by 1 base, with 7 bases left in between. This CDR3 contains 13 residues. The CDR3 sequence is CASSRLENTEAFF. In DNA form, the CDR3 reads TGCGCCAGCAGCCGGTTAGAGAACACTGAAGCTTTCTTT.

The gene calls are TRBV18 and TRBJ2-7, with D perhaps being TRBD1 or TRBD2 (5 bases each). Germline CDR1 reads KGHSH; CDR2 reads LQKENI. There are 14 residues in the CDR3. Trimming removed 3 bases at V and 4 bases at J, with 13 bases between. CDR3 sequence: CASSPPGRSYEQYF. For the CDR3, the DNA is TGTGCCAGCTCACCTCCGGGACGGTCTTACGAGCAGTACTTC.

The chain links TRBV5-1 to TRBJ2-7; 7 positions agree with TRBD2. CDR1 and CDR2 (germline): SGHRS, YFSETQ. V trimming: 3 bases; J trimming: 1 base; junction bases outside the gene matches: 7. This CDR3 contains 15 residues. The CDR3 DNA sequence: TGCGCCAGCAGCTACCTGGCGGGAGCTTCCTACGAGCAGTACTTC. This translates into CASSYLAGASYEQYF.

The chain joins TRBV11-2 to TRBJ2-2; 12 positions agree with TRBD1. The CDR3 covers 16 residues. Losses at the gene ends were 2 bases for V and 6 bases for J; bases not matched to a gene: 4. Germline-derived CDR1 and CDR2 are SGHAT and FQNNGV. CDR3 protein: CASSLMGQGAAGELFF. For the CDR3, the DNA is TGTGCCAGCAGCTTAATGGGACAGGGGGCAGCCGGGGAGCTGTTTTTT. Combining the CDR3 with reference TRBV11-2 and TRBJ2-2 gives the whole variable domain EAGVAQSPRYKIIEKRQSVAFWCNPISGHATLYWYQQILGQGPKLLIQFQNNGVVDDSQLPKDRFSAERLKGVDSTLKIQPAKLEDSAVYLCASSLMGQGAAGELFFGEGSRLTVL.

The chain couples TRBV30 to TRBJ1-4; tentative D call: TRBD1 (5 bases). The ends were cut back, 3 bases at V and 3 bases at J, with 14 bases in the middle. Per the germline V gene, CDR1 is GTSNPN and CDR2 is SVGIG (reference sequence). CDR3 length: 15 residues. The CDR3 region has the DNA TGTGCCTGGAGGGCCCCGACAGCGGCTAATGAAAAACTGTTTTTT. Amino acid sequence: CAWRAPTAANEKLFF.

The CDR3 DNA follows: TGTGCCAGCAGCGAGTTCGCTAGCGGGACTAACTACAATGAGCAGTTCTTC. Amino acid sequence: CASSEFASGTNYNEQFF. The J gene is TRBJ2-1, the V gene TRBV7-9; 9 nucleotides line up with TRBD2. The V segment lost 5 bases and the J segment 3 bases; nucleotides outside the gene matches: 11. The CDR3 is 17 residues long. Germline V gives CDR1 SEHNR, CDR2 FQNEAQ (reference sequence).

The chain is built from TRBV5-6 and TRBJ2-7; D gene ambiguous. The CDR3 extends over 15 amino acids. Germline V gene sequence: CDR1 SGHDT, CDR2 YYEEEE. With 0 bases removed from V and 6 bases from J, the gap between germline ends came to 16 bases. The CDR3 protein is CASSLGWYRGGEQYF. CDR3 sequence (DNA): TGTGCCAGCAGCTTGGGATGGTACCGAGGCGGCGAGCAGTACTTC.

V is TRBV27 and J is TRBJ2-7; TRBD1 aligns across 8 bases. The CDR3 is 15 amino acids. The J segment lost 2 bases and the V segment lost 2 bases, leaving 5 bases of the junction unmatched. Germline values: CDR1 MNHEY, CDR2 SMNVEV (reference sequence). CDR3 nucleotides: TGTGCCAGCAGTTTAGGACAGGGCCCTACCTACGAGCAGTACTTC. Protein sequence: CASSLGQGPTYEQYF.

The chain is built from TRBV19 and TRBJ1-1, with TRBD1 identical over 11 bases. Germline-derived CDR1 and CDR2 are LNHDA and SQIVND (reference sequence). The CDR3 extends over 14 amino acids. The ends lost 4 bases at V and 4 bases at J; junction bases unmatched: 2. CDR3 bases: TGTGCCAGTAGTAGCGGGACAGGGGGCACTGAAGCTTTCTTT. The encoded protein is CASSSGTGGTEAFF.

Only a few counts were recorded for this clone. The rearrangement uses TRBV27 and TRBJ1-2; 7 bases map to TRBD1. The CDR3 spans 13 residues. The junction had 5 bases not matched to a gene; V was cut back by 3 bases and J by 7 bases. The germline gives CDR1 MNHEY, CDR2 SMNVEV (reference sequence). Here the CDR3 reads CASSLVRQGGYTF. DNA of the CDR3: TGTGCCAGCAGTTTGGTGCGACAGGGTGGCTACACCTTC.

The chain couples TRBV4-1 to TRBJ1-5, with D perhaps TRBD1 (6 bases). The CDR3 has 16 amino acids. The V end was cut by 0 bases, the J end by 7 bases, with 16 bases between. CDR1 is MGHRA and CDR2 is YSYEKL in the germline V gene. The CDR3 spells CASSQDRSRGWQPQHF. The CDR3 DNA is TGCGCCAGCAGCCAAGATAGAAGCAGGGGATGGCAGCCCCAGCATTTT.

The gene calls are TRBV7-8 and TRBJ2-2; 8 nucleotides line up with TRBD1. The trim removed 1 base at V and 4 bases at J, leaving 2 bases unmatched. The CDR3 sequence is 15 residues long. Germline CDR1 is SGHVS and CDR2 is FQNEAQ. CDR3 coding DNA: TGTGCCAGCAGCTTAGGGACAGGGACCACCGGGGAGCTGTTTTTT. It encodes CASSLGTGTTGELFF. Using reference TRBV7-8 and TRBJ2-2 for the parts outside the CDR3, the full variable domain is GAGVSQSPRYKVAKRGQDVALRCDPISGHVSLFWYQQALGQGPEFLTYFQNEAQLDKSGLPSDRFFAERPEGSVSTLKIQRTQQEDSAVYLCASSLGTGTTGELFFGEGSRLTVL.

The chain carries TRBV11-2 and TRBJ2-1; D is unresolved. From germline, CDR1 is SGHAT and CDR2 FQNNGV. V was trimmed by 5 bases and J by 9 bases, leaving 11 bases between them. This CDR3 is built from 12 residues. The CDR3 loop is CASSPGGAEQFF. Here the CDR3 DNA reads TGTGCCAGCAGCCCCGGTGGTGCTGAGCAGTTCTTC.

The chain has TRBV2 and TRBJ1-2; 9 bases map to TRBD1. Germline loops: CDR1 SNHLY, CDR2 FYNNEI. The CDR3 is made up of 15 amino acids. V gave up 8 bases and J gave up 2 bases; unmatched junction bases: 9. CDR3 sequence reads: CASGSGQGKNYGYTF. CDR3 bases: TGTGCCAGCGGGTCGGGACAGGGAAAAAACTATGGCTACACCTTC.

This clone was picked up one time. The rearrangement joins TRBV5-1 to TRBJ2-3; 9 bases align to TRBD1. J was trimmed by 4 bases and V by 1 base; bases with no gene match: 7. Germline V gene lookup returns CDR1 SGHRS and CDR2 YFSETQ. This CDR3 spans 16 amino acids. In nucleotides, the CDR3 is TGCGCCAGCAGCTTGAGGGGACAGGGACCAGCAGATACGCAGTATTTT. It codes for CASSLRGQGPADTQYF.

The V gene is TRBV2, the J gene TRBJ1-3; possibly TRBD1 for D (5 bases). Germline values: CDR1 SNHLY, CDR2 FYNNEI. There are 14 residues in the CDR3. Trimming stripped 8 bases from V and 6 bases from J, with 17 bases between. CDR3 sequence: CASLGVGRENTIYF. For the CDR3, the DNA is TGTGCCAGCCTGGGGGTCGGACGGGAAAACACCATATATTTT.

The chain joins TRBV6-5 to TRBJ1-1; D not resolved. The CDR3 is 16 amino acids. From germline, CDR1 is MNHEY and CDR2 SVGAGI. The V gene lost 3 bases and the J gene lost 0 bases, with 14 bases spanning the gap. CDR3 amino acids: CASSYIRSPMNTEAFF. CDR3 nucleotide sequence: TGTGCCAGCAGTTATATCAGGTCCCCCATGAACACTGAAGCTTTCTTT.

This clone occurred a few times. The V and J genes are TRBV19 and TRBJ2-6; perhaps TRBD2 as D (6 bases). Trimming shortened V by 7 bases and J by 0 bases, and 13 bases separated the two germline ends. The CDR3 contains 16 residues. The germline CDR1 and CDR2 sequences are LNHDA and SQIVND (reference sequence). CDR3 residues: CASKGRPFSGANVLTF. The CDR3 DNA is TGTGCCAGTAAAGGGAGGCCCTTCTCTGGGGCCAACGTCCTGACTTTC.

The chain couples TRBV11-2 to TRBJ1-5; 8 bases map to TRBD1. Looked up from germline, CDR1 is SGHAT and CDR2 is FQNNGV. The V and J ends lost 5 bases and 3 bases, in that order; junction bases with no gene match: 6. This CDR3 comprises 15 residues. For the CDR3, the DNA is TGTGCCAGCAGCGACCACAGGGGGAACAATCAGCCCCAGCATTTT. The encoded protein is CASSDHRGNNQPQHF.